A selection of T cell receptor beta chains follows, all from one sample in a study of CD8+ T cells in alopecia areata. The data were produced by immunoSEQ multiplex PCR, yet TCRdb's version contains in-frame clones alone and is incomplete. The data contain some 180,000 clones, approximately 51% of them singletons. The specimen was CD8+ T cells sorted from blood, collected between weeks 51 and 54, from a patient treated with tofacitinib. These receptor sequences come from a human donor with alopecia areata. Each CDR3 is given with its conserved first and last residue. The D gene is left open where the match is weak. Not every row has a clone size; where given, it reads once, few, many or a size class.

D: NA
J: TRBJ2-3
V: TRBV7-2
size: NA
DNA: TGTGCCAGCAGCTTATTAGCAGGCCGCACAGATACGCAGTATTTT
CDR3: CASSLLAGRTDTQYF

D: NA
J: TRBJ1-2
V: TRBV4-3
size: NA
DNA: TGCGCCAGCAGCCACAGGGGAGGTGTAGGGTATGGCTACACCTTC
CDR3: CASSHRGGVGYGYTF

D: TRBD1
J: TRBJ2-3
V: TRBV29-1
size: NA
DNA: TGCAGCGTTGAAGCCCCGAGGGACAGGCGATTGGCCACAGATACGCAGTATTTT
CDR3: CSVEAPRDRRLATDTQYF

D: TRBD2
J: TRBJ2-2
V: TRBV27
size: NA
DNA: TGTGCCAGCAGTTTAAGCGGGGAGAACACCGGGGAGCTGTTTTTT
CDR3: CASSLSGENTGELFF

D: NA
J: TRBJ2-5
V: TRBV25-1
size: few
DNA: TGTGCCAGCACTGACCAAGAGACCCAGTACTTC
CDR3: CASTDQETQYF

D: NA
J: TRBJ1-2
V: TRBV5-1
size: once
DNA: TGCGCCAGCAGCTTCGGCGGGGGAGGGAACTATGGCTACACCTTC
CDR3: CASSFGGGGNYGYTF

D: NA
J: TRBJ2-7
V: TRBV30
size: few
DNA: TGTGCCTGGAGTGCCTTGACCTCCCTCGAGCAGTACTTC
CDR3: CAWSALTSLEQYF

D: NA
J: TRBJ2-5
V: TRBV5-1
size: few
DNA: TGCGCCAGCAGCTCTAGCTGGACTTACGGGGAGACCCAGTACTTC
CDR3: CASSSSWTYGETQYF

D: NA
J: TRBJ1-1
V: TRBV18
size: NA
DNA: TGTGCCAGCTCACCACCGGGCAGTTCTTTGAACACTGAAGCTTTCTTT
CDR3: CASSPPGSSLNTEAFF

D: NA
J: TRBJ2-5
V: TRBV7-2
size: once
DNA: TGTGCCAGCAGCCGTCCCTCACACCAAGAGACCCAGTACTTC
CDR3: CASSRPSHQETQYF

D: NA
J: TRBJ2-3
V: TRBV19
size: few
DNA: TGTGCCACCCGGACGGGGGAGTGGACAGATACGCAGTATTTT
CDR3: CATRTGEWTDTQYF

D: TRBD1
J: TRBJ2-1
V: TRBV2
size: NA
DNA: TGTGCCAGCAGCGGAGACAGGGATGTAGAGCAGTTCTTC
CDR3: CASSGDRDVEQFF

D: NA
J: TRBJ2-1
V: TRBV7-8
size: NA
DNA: TGTGCCAGCAGCTTAGTACTAGGTCCTCAATGGGCCTACAATGAGCAGTTCTTC
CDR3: CASSLVLGPQWAYNEQFF

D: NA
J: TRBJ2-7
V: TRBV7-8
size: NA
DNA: TGTGCCAGCAGCTTTTCGATCTCCTACGAGCAGTACTTC
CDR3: CASSFSISYEQYF